The 26 T cell receptor beta chains below all came from one sample that was sequenced in a study of blood T cell repertoires in COVID-19. Generated by immunoSEQ multiplex PCR, the TCRdb table keeps only in-frame clones and is missing some. The profile shows around 26,000 clones, 75% to 90% of them singletons. Sequencing was performed on peripheral blood. These receptors all come from an elderly woman with acute or convalescent COVID-19.

This sequence joins TRBV6-5 and TRBJ1-1; D not resolved. The germline CDR1 and CDR2 sequences are MNHEY and SVGAGI. V dropped 6 bases and J dropped 2 bases, with 13 bases sitting between them. CDR3 size: 14 residues. In DNA form, the CDR3 reads TGTGCCAGCAGGCCCAGCGGGAGTAACACTGAAGCTTTCTTT. As protein: CASRPSGSNTEAFF.

This chain connects TRBV6-5 to TRBJ2-7; TRBD2 aligns across 7 bases. The CDR3 contains 13 residues. The ends lost 11 bases at V and 4 bases at J; junction bases unmatched: 11. Germline V gives CDR1 MNHEY, CDR2 SVGAGI. The CDR3, as DNA: TGTGCCGCAGCAATATCTAGCGGATACGAGCAGTACTTC. Translating it yields CAAAISSGYEQYF.

The rearrangement links TRBV4-2 to TRBJ2-1; 16 bases are a match to TRBD2. CDR3 length equals 17 residues. The V gene's germline CDR1 is LGHNA and CDR2 YNFKEQ. V shed 4 bases, J shed 7 bases, and the junction held 7 bases outside the gene matches. The DNA for the CDR3 is TGTGCCAGCAGCCCTCGCGTGGGACTAGCGGGGGGGAATGAGCAGTTCTTC. This translates into CASSPRVGLAGGNEQFF.

V and J are TRBV18 and TRBJ2-1; D possibly corresponds to TRBD2 (5 bases). V lost 2 bases, J lost 0 bases, and 5 bases lay in between. The CDR3 extends over 14 amino acids. CDR1 is KGHSH, CDR2 LQKENI, per germline. As DNA, the CDR3 is TGTGCCAGCTCACCAGGACTCTCCTACAATGAGCAGTTCTTC. Its translation: CASSPGLSYNEQFF.

The chain carries TRBV10-3 and TRBJ2-3, with TRBD2 identical over 16 bases. V lost 7 bases, J lost 0 bases, and 10 bases stayed unmatched. The germline V gene has CDR1 ENHRY and CDR2 SYGVKD. CDR3 length equals 19 residues. Written as DNA, the CDR3 is TGTGCCATCAACCCCTCACCGGGACTAGCGGGGGGGAGCACAGATACGCAGTATTTT. Translation gives CAINPSPGLAGGSTDTQYF.

This chain uses TRBV5-8 with TRBJ1-1; TRBD1 aligns across 10 bases. V lost 3 bases, J lost 6 bases, and 5 bases stayed unmatched. Germline V gene data show CDR1 as SGHTS and CDR2 as YDEGEE. The CDR3 is 14 residues long. CDR3 sequence (DNA): TGTGCCAGCAGCTCCGGACAGGGGGTTGCTGAAGCTTTCTTT. It specifies CASSSGQGVAEAFF.

The chain joins TRBV18 to TRBJ1-1, with D possibly TRBD1 on 5 matching bases. Germline CDR1 and CDR2: KGHSH and LQKENI. This CDR3 is built from 14 residues. Trimming shortened V by 5 bases and J by 4 bases, and 14 bases separated the two germline ends. CDR3 region: CASSRDSEPTEAFF. CDR3 coding DNA: TGTGCCAGCTCAAGAGACAGTGAACCCACTGAAGCTTTCTTT.

This clone was counted many times. This chain links TRBV19 with TRBJ1-5, with 7 bases lining up with TRBD1. With 8 bases clipped from V and 7 bases from J, the junction kept 14 bases outside the gene matches. CDR1 LNHDA and CDR2 SQIVND come from the germline V gene (reference sequence). The CDR3 covers 15 residues. CDR3 amino acids: CASRYGTEIGQPQHF. The DNA for the CDR3 is TGTGCCAGTCGCTATGGGACAGAAATCGGCCAGCCCCAGCATTTT.

The chain links TRBV30 to TRBJ1-1; the match to TRBD1 covers 11 bases. Germline V gene lookup returns CDR1 GTSNPN and CDR2 SVGIG (reference sequence). The V and J ends lost 3 bases and 3 bases, in that order; junction bases with no gene match: 18. The CDR3 is 19 residues long. The CDR3 region is CAWRQDRGRSPLSYTEAFF. CDR3 in DNA: TGTGCCTGGAGGCAGGACAGGGGGCGATCTCCCCTTTCGTACACTGAAGCTTTCTTT.

This clone has just a few counts. The chain carries TRBV11-2 and TRBJ1-2, with D perhaps TRBD1 (6 bases). CDR3 length: 16 amino acids. Germline CDR1 SGHAT, CDR2 FQNNGV. V lost 5 bases and J 3 bases, leaving 19 bases between the germline ends. The CDR3 region has the DNA TGTGCCAGCAGCCCAGTCTCCAGGGGTTGGGACTATGGCTACACCTTC. It codes for CASSPVSRGWDYGYTF.

The CDR3 loop reads CSVDIADTQYF. CDR3 in DNA: TGCAGCGTTGATATCGCAGATACGCAGTATTTT. The chain joins TRBV29-1 to TRBJ2-3; no clear D. The CDR3 contains 11 residues. The V end lost 3 bases, the J end lost 4 bases, and 5 bases lay between the germline ends. Looked up from germline, CDR1 is SQVTM and CDR2 is ANQGSEA.

The J gene is TRBJ1-3, the V gene TRBV7-6; the match to TRBD1 covers 10 bases. The CDR3 covers 17 residues. Trimming took 0 bases from V and 2 from J; bases not matched to a gene: 4. Germline V gene lookup returns CDR1 SGHVS and CDR2 FNYEAQ. CDR3 DNA sequence: TGTGCCAGCAGCTTAGCGGAGGGACAGGGGCCTGGAAACACCATATATTTT. As protein: CASSLAEGQGPGNTIYF.

V and J are TRBV6-4 and TRBJ1-2; 11 bases agree with TRBD1. After removal of 7 bases from V and 7 bases from J, the junction contained 8 bases not matched to a gene. The germline gives CDR1 MRHNA, CDR2 SNTAGT. The CDR3 runs to 14 residues. The CDR3 nucleotides are TGTGCCAGCAATCGAGGACAGGGGGCTGTTGGCTACACCTTC. Protein sequence: CASNRGQGAVGYTF.

The chain joins TRBV7-9 to TRBJ1-1, with TRBD1 matching over 8 bases. The ends lost 5 bases at V and 1 base at J; junction bases unmatched: 3. The CDR3 loop spans 14 amino acids. Germline CDR1 SEHNR, CDR2 FQNEAQ (reference sequence). CDR3 DNA: TGTGCCAGCAGCACACAGGGGGGGAACACTGAAGCTTTCTTT. Its protein product is CASSTQGGNTEAFF.

The gene calls are TRBV30 and TRBJ1-6, with D perhaps TRBD1 (5 bases). Per the germline V gene, CDR1 is GTSNPN and CDR2 is SVGIG (reference sequence). V was cut by 3 bases and J by 3 bases, with 9 bases left in between. This CDR3 is built from 14 residues. CDR3 sequence reads: CAWRNRGYNSPLHF. Here the CDR3 DNA reads TGTGCCTGGAGGAATAGGGGCTATAATTCACCCCTCCACTTT.

This clone showed up just a few times. The chain couples TRBV5-1 to TRBJ2-3; D gene ambiguous. V lost 4 bases, J lost 0 bases, and 3 bases lay in between. The CDR3 covers 12 residues. Germline values: CDR1 SGHRS, CDR2 YFSETQ. Written as DNA, the CDR3 is TGCGCCAGCAGCCCAAGCACAGATACGCAGTATTTT. It specifies CASSPSTDTQYF.

The J gene is TRBJ1-4, the V gene TRBV6-6; 7 bases map to TRBD1. Germline-derived CDR1 and CDR2 are MNHNY and SVGAGI (reference sequence). The junction had 8 bases not matched to a gene; V was cut back by 7 bases and J by 6 bases. The CDR3 sequence is 14 residues long. Here the CDR3 DNA reads TGTGCCAGCATTTCCAGGGGGGTAGATGAAAAACTGTTTTTT. It translates to CASISRGVDEKLFF.

The J gene is TRBJ2-1, the V gene TRBV18; TRBD2 aligns across 9 bases. The V segment lost 4 bases and the J segment 1 base; nucleotides outside the gene matches: 2. From germline, CDR1 is KGHSH and CDR2 LQKENI. This CDR3 is 15 amino acids long. The CDR3 loop is CASSRTSGSYNEQFF. The CDR3 DNA follows: TGTGCCAGCTCACGCACTAGCGGGTCCTACAATGAGCAGTTCTTC.

This clone is a singleton in its sample. The chain employs TRBV5-1 and TRBJ1-1; D is uncertain. V was clipped by 5 bases and J by 1 base, with 6 bases between them. The CDR3 runs 12 residues. Germline values: CDR1 SGHRS, CDR2 YFSETQ. The CDR3 sequence is CASSRGNTEAFF. The DNA of the CDR3 is TGCGCCAGCAGTCGGGGGAACACTGAAGCTTTCTTT.

V usage is TRBV6-4 and J usage is TRBJ1-1, with D perhaps matching TRBD1 (6 bases). Trimming cost V 0 bases and J 12 bases, with 11 bases left between them. The CDR3 sequence is 12 residues long. CDR1 is MRHNA and CDR2 is SNTAGT in the germline V gene. CDR3 coding DNA: TGTGCCAGCAGTGACTCCGGGACAAAGACTTTCTTT. The encoded protein is CASSDSGTKTFF.

This clone showed up just a few times. V and J are TRBV27 and TRBJ2-6, with D hard to call. The CDR3 consists of 12 residues. Germline V gives CDR1 MNHEY, CDR2 SMNVEV (reference sequence). V was trimmed by 5 bases and J by 9 bases, leaving 8 bases between them. The CDR3: CASSPSGNVLTF. The CDR3 DNA reads as TGTGCCAGCAGTCCCTCGGGCAACGTCCTGACTTTC. Variable domain in full (rest from reference TRBV27 and TRBJ2-6): EAQVTQNPRYLITVTGKKLTVTCSQNMNHEYMSWYRQDPGLGLRQIYYSMNVEVTDKGDVPEGYKVSRKEKRNFPLILESPSPNQTSLYFCASSPSGNVLTFGAGSRLTVL.

This clone has only a few counts. The CDR3 here is CASSDGLIPYEQYF. The CDR3 DNA sequence: TGTGCCAGCAGCGACGGACTGATACCCTACGAGCAGTACTTC. The rearrangement uses TRBV7-2 and TRBJ2-7; TRBD2 might be the D (5 bases). The CDR3 extends over 14 amino acids. Germline CDR1 and CDR2: SGHTA and FQGNSA. The ends were cut back, 5 bases at V and 2 bases at J, with 13 bases in the middle.

CDR3 protein: CASSPGQGYGYTF. CDR3 sequence (DNA): TGTGCCAGCAGCCCCGGACAGGGATATGGCTACACCTTC. The chain couples TRBV7-9 to TRBJ1-2, with 8 bases lining up with TRBD1. This CDR3 spans 13 amino acids. From germline, CDR1 is SEHNR and CDR2 FQNEAQ (reference sequence). V lost 5 bases and J lost 5; bases outside the gene matches: 4.

Regarding this clone: A junction end diverges from the germline sequence, so it may reflect a read error. CDR3 region: CANSQDGGLRDTQYF. CDR3 DNA sequence: TGTGCCAACAGCCAAGATGGGGGCCTTAGGGATACGCAGTATTTT. The chain employs TRBV3-1 (or the pseudogene TRBV3-2) and TRBJ2-3; weak D call: TRBD1 (6 bases). Germline V gene lookup returns CDR1 LGHDT and CDR2 YNNKEL (reference sequence). CDR3 length: 15 residues.

This rearrangement joins TRBV7-3 to TRBJ2-3; 8 bases fit TRBD2. The CDR3 runs to 15 residues. With V trimmed by 5 bases and J by 5 bases, 9 bases remained unmatched. CDR1 and CDR2 from the germline V gene are SGHTA and FQGTGA. The DNA for the CDR3 is TGTGCCAGCAGCCCCCGTAGCGGGGCCCAAGATACGCAGTATTTT. Its protein product is CASSPRSGAQDTQYF. The full variable domain, its missing parts supplied by reference TRBV7-3 and TRBJ2-3, is GAGVSQTPSNKVTEKGKYVELRCDPISGHTALYWYRQSLGQGPEFLIYFQGTGAADDSGLPNDRFFAVRPEGSVSTLKIQRTERGDSAVYLCASSPRSGAQDTQYFGPGTRLTVL.

V usage is TRBV19 and J usage is TRBJ2-7; a possible D gene is TRBD1 (6 bases). The CDR3 is 15 residues long. Germline loops: CDR1 LNHDA, CDR2 SQIVND (reference sequence). Deletions cut 5 bases from V and 3 bases from J, with 17 bases between. CDR3 residues: CASSRQDQGVYEQYF. The CDR3 nucleotides read TGTGCCAGTAGTCGACAGGACCAAGGGGTCTACGAGCAGTACTTC.